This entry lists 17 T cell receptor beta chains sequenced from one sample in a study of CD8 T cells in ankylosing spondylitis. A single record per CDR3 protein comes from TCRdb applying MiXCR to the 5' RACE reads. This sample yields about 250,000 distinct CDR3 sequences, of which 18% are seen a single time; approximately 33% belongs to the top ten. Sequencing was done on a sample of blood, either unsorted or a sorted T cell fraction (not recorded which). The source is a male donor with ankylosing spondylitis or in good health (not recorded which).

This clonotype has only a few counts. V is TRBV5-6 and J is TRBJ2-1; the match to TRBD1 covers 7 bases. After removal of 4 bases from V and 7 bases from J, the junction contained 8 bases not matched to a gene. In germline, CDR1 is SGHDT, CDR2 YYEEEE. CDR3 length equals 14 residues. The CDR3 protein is CASSARDRKNEQFF. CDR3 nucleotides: TGTGCCAGCAGCGCGAGGGACAGAAAGAATGAGCAGTTCTTC.

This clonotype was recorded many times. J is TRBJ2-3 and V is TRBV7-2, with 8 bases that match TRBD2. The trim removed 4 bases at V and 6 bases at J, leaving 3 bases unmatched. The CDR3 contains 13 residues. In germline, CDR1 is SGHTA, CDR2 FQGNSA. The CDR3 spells CASSSRLADTQYF. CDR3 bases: TGTGCCAGCAGCTCAAGACTAGCGGATACGCAGTATTTT.

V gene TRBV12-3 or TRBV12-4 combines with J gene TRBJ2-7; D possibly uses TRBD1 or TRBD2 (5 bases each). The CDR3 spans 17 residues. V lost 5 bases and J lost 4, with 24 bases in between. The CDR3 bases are TGTGCCAGCAGTCTATCAAACCGGGGCGATGTCTTTTACGAGCAGTACTTC. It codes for CASSLSNRGDVFYEQYF.

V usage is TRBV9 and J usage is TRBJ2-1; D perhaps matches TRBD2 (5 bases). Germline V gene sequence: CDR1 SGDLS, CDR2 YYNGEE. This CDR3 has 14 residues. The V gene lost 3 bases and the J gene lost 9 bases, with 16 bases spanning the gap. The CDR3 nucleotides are TGTGCCAGCAGCGAACCGGGAAGTTATACTGAGCAGTTCTTC. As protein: CASSEPGSYTEQFF. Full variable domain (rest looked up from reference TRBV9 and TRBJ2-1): DSGVTQTPKHLITATGQRVTLRCSPRSGDLSVYWYQQSLDQGLQFLIQYYNGEERAKGNILERFSAQQFPDLHSELNLSSLELGDSALYFCASSEPGSYTEQFFGPGTRLTVL.

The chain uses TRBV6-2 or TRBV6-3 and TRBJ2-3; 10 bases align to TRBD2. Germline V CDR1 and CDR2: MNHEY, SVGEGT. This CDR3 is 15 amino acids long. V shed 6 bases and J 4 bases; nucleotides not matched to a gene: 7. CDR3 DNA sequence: TGTGCCAGCAGGGACCCGGGACTAGCGTCAGATACGCAGTATTTT. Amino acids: CASRDPGLASDTQYF.

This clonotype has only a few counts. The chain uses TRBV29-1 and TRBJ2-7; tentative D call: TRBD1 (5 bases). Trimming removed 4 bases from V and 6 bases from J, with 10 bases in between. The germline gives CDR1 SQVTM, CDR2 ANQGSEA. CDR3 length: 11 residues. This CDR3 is CSVARQGEQYF. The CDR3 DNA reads TGCAGCGTTGCCCGTCAGGGCGAGCAGTACTTC.

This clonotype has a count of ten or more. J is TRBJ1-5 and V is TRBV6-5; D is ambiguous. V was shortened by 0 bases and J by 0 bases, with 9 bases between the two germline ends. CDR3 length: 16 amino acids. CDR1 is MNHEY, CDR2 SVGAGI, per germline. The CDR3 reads CASSYSFAVSNQPQHF. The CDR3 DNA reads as TGTGCCAGCAGTTACTCGTTTGCAGTTAGCAATCAGCCCCAGCATTTT.

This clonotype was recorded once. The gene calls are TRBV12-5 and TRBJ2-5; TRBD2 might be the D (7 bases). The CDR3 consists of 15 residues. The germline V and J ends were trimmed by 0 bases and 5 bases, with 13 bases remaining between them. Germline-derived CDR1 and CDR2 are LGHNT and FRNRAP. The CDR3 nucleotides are TGTGCTAGTGGTTTGGTACGGGGGGCTGAGGAGACCCAGTACTTC. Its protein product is CASGLVRGAEETQYF.

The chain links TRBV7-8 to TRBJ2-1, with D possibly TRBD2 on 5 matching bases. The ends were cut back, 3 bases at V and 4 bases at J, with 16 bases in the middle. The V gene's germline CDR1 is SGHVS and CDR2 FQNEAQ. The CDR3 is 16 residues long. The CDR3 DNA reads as TGTGCCAGCAGCTTGCCGGGGAGCGCCCTATACAATGAGCAGTTCTTC. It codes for CASSLPGSALYNEQFF.

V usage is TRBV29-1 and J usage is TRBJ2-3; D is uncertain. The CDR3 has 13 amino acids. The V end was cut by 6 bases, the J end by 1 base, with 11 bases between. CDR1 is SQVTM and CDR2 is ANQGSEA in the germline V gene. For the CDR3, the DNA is TGCAGCGTGCTACATCTCGGCACAGATACGCAGTATTTT. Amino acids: CSVLHLGTDTQYF.

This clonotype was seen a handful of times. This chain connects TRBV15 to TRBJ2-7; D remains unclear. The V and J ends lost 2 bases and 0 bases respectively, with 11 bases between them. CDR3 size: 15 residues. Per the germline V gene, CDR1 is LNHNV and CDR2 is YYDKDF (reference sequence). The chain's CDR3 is CATSRQDSFSYEQYF. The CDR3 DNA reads TGTGCCACCAGCAGACAGGATTCTTTCTCCTACGAGCAGTACTTC.

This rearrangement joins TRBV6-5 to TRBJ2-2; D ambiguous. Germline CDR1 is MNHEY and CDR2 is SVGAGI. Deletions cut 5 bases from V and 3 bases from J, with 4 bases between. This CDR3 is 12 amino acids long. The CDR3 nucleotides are TGTGCCAGCAGTGACGACACCGGGGAGCTGTTTTTT. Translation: CASSDDTGELFF.

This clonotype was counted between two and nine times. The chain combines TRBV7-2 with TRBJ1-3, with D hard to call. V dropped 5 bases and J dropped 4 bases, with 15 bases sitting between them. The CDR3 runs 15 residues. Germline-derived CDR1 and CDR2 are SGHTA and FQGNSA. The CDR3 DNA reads TGTGCCAGCAGCCATAGGGAACTGACGGGAAACACCATATATTTT. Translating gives CASSHRELTGNTIYF.

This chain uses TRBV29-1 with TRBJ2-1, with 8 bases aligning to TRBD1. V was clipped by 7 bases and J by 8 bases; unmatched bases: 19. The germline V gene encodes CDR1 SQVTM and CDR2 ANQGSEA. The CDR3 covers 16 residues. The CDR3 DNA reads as TGCAGCGCCCCGACAGGGGACGGGAACTTTGGGGATGAGCAGTTCTTC. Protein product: CSAPTGDGNFGDEQFF.

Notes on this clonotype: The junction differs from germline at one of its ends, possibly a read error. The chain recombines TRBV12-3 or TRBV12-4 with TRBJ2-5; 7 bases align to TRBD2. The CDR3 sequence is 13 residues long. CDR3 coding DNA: TGTGCCAGCAGTATAGCGGGCCAAGAGACCCAGTACTTC. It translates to CASSIAGQETQYF.

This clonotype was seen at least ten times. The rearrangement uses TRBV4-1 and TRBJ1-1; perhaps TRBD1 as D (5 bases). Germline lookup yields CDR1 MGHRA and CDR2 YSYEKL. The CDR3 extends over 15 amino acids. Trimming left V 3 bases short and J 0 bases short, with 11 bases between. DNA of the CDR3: TGCGCCAGCAGCCAGTGGGACCGAATGAACACTGAAGCTTTCTTT. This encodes CASSQWDRMNTEAFF.

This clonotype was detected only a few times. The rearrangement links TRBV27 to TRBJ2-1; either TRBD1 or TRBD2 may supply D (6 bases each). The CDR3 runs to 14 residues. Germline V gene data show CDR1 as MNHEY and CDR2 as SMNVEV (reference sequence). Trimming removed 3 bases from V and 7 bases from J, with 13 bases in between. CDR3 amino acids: CASSLSGAGNEQFF. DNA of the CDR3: TGTGCCAGCAGTTTGTCGGGGGCGGGGAATGAGCAGTTCTTC.